The 21 T cell receptor beta chains listed next were all sequenced from one sample in a study of T-cell memory formation after mild COVID-19. TCRdb independently ran MiXCR on the 5' RACE reads; one entry per CDR3 protein. The sample includes some 340,000 distinct CDR3 sequences, over 10% of them seen just once. Material: PBMCs or a T cell subset sorted from them (not recorded which). Receptors originate from a man younger than 30 who had mild COVID-19 (a few samples of this study predate the infection). Cell type and time point are not known.

Only a few counts were recorded for this clonotype. The rearrangement links TRBV6-5 to TRBJ1-2; maybe TRBD1 (6 bases). The V gene lost 5 bases and the J gene lost 2 bases, with 15 bases spanning the gap. The germline gives CDR1 MNHEY, CDR2 SVGAGI. The CDR3 is made up of 15 amino acids. The CDR3 DNA is TGTGCCAGCAGTCCGAGGCGGACAGTCAACTATGGCTACACCTTC. It codes for CASSPRRTVNYGYTF.

The chain employs TRBV5-5 and TRBJ2-5; 8 nucleotides match TRBD1. CDR1 and CDR2 from the germline V gene are SGHKS and YYEKEE (reference sequence). The trim removed 2 bases at V and 1 base at J, leaving 10 bases unmatched. This CDR3 is 17 amino acids long. In DNA form, the CDR3 reads TGTGCCAGCAGCTTTGGCCCGAATACAGGGGGCCAAGAGACCCAGTACTTC. Protein product: CASSFGPNTGGQETQYF.

This clonotype was seen many times. The chain is built from TRBV5-1 and TRBJ2-1; D may match TRBD1 or TRBD2 (6 bases each). The germline gives CDR1 SGHRS, CDR2 YFSETQ. Trimming shortened V by 4 bases and J by 4 bases, and 18 bases separated the two germline ends. This CDR3 region has 16 residues. Here the CDR3 reads CASSPRGDSGYNEQFF. CDR3 DNA: TGCGCCAGCAGCCCGAGGGGGGACTCAGGGTACAATGAGCAGTTCTTC.

Only a few counts were recorded for this clonotype. The chain joins TRBV5-4 to TRBJ2-3; 9 nucleotides line up with TRBD2. The V gene end was trimmed by 1 base and the J gene end by 6 bases; junction bases not matched to a gene: 6. CDR1 is SGHNT and CDR2 is YYREEE in the germline V gene (reference sequence). This CDR3 is built from 15 residues. The CDR3: CASSLPGLASDTQYF. The CDR3 DNA reads as TGTGCCAGCAGCTTGCCAGGACTAGCGTCGGATACGCAGTATTTT.

The chain uses TRBV4-3 and TRBJ1-1, with a weak D call TRBD1 (5 bases). The germline V and J ends were trimmed by 0 bases and 7 bases, with 12 bases remaining between them. The CDR3 is 14 residues long. In germline, CDR1 is LGHNA, CDR2 YSLEER. The CDR3 DNA follows: TGCGCCAGCAGCCAAGATGGGAGACAGCTTGAAGCTTTCTTT. Its protein product is CASSQDGRQLEAFF.

This chain uses TRBV7-8 with TRBJ2-5, with D perhaps matching TRBD2 (5 bases). Germline V CDR1 and CDR2: SGHVS, FQNEAQ. The CDR3 sequence is 14 residues long. Trimming left V 8 bases short and J 1 base short, with 14 bases between. In nucleotides, the CDR3 is TGTGCCAGCGGATCGCCGGGGTTCCAAGAGACCCAGTACTTC. Protein: CASGSPGFQETQYF. Supplemented by reference TRBV7-8 and TRBJ2-5, the full variable domain reads GAGVSQSPRYKVAKRGQDVALRCDPISGHVSLFWYQQALGQGPEFLTYFQNEAQLDKSGLPSDRFFAERPEGSVSTLKIQRTQQEDSAVYLCASGSPGFQETQYFGPGTRLLVL.

J is TRBJ2-7 and V is TRBV18; 9 bases are shared with TRBD1. The germline V gene encodes CDR1 KGHSH and CDR2 LQKENI. Trimming cost V 3 bases and J 5 bases; bases outside gene matches: 5. The CDR3 loop spans 14 amino acids. The CDR3 DNA sequence: TGTGCCAGCTCACCGACAGGGGGAATTGACGAGCAGTACGTC. Its translation: CASSPTGGIDEQYV.

The sample holds a few counts of this clonotype. This rearrangement joins TRBV7-9 to TRBJ2-1; 8 bases map to TRBD1. The V gene end was trimmed by 5 bases and the J gene end by 5 bases; junction bases not matched to a gene: 8. Germline assignment: CDR1 SEHNR and CDR2 FQNEAQ (reference sequence). CDR3 length: 15 amino acids. The CDR3 DNA is TGTGCCAGCAGCGACTACGGGACAGGAAACAATGAGCAGTTCTTC. It encodes CASSDYGTGNNEQFF.

The J gene is TRBJ2-5, the V gene TRBV7-2; 8 bases are a match to TRBD1. J was trimmed by 5 bases and V by 5 bases; bases with no gene match: 10. Germline V gene lookup returns CDR1 SGHTA and CDR2 FQGNSA. This CDR3 region has 15 residues. CDR3 in amino acids: CASSRNQGAGETQYF. The CDR3 nucleotides read TGTGCCAGCAGCCGGAATCAGGGGGCTGGGGAGACCCAGTACTTC.

In its sample, this clonotype was seen many times. The chain has TRBV7-2 and TRBJ1-2; D not certain. V was clipped by 1 base and J by 3 bases, with 6 bases between them. CDR3 size: 13 residues. From germline, CDR1 is SGHTA and CDR2 FQGNSA. The CDR3 protein is CASSLGGYYGYTF. The CDR3 DNA reads TGTGCCAGCAGCTTAGGAGGGTACTATGGCTACACCTTC. Full variable domain (rest looked up from reference TRBV7-2 and TRBJ1-2): GAGVSQSPSNKVTEKGKDVELRCDPISGHTALYWYRQSLGQGLEFLIYFQGNSAPDKSGLPSDRFSAERTGGSVSTLTIQRTQQEDSAVYLCASSLGGYYGYTFGSGTRLTVV.

A few counts support this clonotype. The rearrangement joins TRBV7-2 to TRBJ2-5; a weak D match, TRBD1 (6 bases). The CDR3 is 13 residues long. The germline V gene encodes CDR1 SGHTA and CDR2 FQGNSA. Deletions cut 3 bases from V and 5 bases from J, with 10 bases between. CDR3: CASSFYQGETQYF. In nucleotides, the CDR3 is TGTGCCAGCAGCTTTTATCAGGGGGAGACCCAGTACTTC.

The chain links TRBV7-2 to TRBJ2-7; TRBD2 is a possible D gene (7 bases). From germline, CDR1 is SGHTA and CDR2 FQGNSA. V was cut by 5 bases and J by 3 bases, with 14 bases left in between. CDR3 length equals 14 residues. In DNA form, the CDR3 reads TGTGCCAGCAGCGGGGGGGGCAAAGGCTACGAGCAGTACTTC. Its translation is CASSGGGKGYEQYF.

This chain joins TRBV5-1 and TRBJ1-2; D call uncertain. The CDR3 has 15 amino acids. V gave up 3 bases and J gave up 4 bases, with 16 bases separating them. CDR1 and CDR2 from the germline V gene are SGHRS and YFSETQ. The CDR3 region has the DNA TGCGCCAGCAGCTCCCTACAAGGGCAAACCTATGGCTACACCTTC. Translation gives CASSSLQGQTYGYTF.

The sample holds a few counts of this clonotype. This chain links TRBV28 with TRBJ2-3; 8 bases fit TRBD1. Unmatched junction bases numbered 7, after V lost 5 bases and J lost 6 bases. Germline V gene data show CDR1 as MDHEN and CDR2 as SYDVKM. The CDR3 is 14 residues long. CDR3 bases: TGTGCCAGCAGTGCACCAGGGGGCGGCGATACGCAGTATTTT. Protein sequence: CASSAPGGGDTQYF.

The rearrangement uses TRBV19 and TRBJ2-5, with unresolved D. The CDR3 totals 10 residues. CDR1 is LNHDA, CDR2 SQIVND, per germline (reference sequence). The V and J ends lost 10 bases and 4 bases respectively, with 7 bases between them. This CDR3 reads CATRGETQYF. In nucleotides, the CDR3 is TGTGCCACTCGAGGAGAGACCCAGTACTTC. Supplemented by reference TRBV19 and TRBJ2-5, the full variable domain reads DGGITQSPKYLFRKEGQNVTLSCEQNLNHDAMYWYRQDPGQGLRLIYYSQIVNDFQKGDIAEGYSVSREKKESFPLTVTSAQKNPTAFYLCATRGETQYFGPGTRLLVL.

This clonotype was seen repeatedly, ten times or more. The gene calls are TRBV5-5 and TRBJ2-1, with 9 positions matching TRBD1. This CDR3 region has 16 residues. V lost 5 bases, J lost 0 bases, and 6 bases stayed unmatched. Germline V gene data show CDR1 as SGHKS and CDR2 as YYEKEE (reference sequence). CDR3 coding DNA: TGTGCCAGCAGATTGACAGGGGGAGGCTCCTACAATGAGCAGTTCTTC. It translates to CASRLTGGGSYNEQFF.

The chain combines TRBV7-2 with TRBJ2-5; 9 positions match TRBD2. The length of the CDR3 is 17 residues. With 1 base clipped from V and 5 bases from J, the junction kept 11 bases outside the gene matches. The germline gives CDR1 SGHTA, CDR2 FQGNSA. The CDR3 spells CASSLGVAGGHWETQYF. The CDR3 DNA reads TGTGCCAGCAGCTTAGGGGTTGCGGGGGGGCATTGGGAGACCCAGTACTTC.

This clonotype was seen at least ten times. CDR3 in amino acids: CSARGEKLFF. The CDR3, as DNA: TGCAGTGCTAGGGGCGAAAAACTGTTTTTT. The rearrangement uses TRBV20-1 and TRBJ1-4; no clear D. The germline CDR1 and CDR2 sequences are DFQATT and SNEGSKA (reference sequence). Trimming removed 3 bases from V and 8 bases from J, with 4 bases in between. CDR3 length equals 10 residues.

The chain recombines TRBV7-3 with TRBJ2-3; the match to TRBD2 covers 14 bases. There are 15 residues in the CDR3. J lost 6 bases, V lost 5 bases, and 4 bases had no gene match. Germline CDR1 is SGHTA and CDR2 is FQGTGA. The CDR3 nucleotides read TGTGCCAGCAGCACGGGACTAGCGGGAGAGGATACGCAGTATTTT. Encoded protein: CASSTGLAGEDTQYF.

The sample holds a few counts of this clonotype. This chain connects TRBV9 to TRBJ2-5, with D possibly being TRBD1 or TRBD2 (7 bases each). The CDR3 covers 17 residues. The V gene lost 0 bases and the J gene lost 2 bases, with 17 bases spanning the gap. In germline, CDR1 is SGDLS, CDR2 YYNGEE. CDR3 sequence: CASSVGSTRGGQETQYF. The CDR3 DNA follows: TGTGCCAGCAGCGTAGGCTCAACCAGGGGGGGACAAGAGACCCAGTACTTC. The entire variable domain, with the rest obtained from reference TRBV9 and TRBJ2-5, is as follows: DSGVTQTPKHLITATGQRVTLRCSPRSGDLSVYWYQQSLDQGLQFLIQYYNGEERAKGNILERFSAQQFPDLHSELNLSSLELGDSALYFCASSVGSTRGGQETQYFGPGTRLLVL.

The chain has TRBV12-3 or TRBV12-4 and TRBJ2-2; D perhaps matches TRBD1 (7 bases). The CDR3 contains 16 residues. The germline V and J ends were trimmed by 7 bases and 5 bases, with 20 bases remaining between them. The CDR3 DNA sequence: TGTGCCAGCATGAATGGGCGGACAGGAGGGACCGGGGAGCTGTTTTTT. Encoded protein: CASMNGRTGGTGELFF.